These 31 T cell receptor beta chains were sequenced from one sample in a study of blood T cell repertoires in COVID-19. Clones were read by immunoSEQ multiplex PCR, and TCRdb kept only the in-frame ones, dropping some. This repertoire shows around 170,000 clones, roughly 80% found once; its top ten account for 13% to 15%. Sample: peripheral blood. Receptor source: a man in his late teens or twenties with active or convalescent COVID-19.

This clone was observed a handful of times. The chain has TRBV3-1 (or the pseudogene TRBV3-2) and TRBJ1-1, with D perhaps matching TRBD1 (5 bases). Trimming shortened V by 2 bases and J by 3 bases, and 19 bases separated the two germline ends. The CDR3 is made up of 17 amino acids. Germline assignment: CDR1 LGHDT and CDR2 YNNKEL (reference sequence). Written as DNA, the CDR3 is TGTGCCAGCAGCCAACAAAGTTGGCTACAGGCCCACACTGAAGCTTTCTTT. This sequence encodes CASSQQSWLQAHTEAFF.

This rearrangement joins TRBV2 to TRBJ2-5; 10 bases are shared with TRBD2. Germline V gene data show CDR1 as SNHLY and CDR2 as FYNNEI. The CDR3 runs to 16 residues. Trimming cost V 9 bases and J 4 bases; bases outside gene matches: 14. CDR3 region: CASTSGTRVLGETQYF. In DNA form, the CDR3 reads TGTGCCAGTACTAGCGGGACGCGAGTTCTAGGAGAGACCCAGTACTTC.

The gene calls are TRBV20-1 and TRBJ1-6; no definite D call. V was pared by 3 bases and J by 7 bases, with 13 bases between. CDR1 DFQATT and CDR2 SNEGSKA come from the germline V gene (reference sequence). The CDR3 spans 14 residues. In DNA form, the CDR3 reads TGCAGTGCTAGTATTGCGGGGTTGAATTCACCCCTCCACTTT. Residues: CSASIAGLNSPLHF.

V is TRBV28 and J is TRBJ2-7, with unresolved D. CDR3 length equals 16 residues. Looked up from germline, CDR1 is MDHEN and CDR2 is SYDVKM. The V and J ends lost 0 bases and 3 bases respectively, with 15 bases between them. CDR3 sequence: CASSLWGSTSLYEQYF. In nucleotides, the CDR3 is TGTGCCAGCAGTTTATGGGGCAGCACTTCCCTCTACGAGCAGTACTTC.

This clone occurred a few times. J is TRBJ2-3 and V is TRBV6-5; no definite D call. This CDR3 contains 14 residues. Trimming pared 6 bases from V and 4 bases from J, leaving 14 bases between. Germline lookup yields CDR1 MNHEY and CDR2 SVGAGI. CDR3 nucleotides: TGTGCCAGCAGCCTCGCATCGCGCGCAGATACGCAGTATTTT. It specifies CASSLASRADTQYF.

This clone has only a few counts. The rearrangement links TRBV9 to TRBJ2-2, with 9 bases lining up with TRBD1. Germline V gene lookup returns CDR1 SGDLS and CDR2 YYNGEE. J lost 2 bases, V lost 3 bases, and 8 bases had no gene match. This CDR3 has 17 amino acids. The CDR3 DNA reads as TGTGCCAGCAGCGACAGACAGGACAGGGGAAACACCGGGGAGCTGTTTTTT. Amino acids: CASSDRQDRGNTGELFF.

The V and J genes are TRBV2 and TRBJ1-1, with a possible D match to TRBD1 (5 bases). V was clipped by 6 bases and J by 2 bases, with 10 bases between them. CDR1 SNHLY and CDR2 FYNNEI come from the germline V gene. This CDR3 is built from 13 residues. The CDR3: CASRWQGNTEAFF. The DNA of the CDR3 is TGTGCCAGCAGGTGGCAGGGTAACACTGAAGCTTTCTTT. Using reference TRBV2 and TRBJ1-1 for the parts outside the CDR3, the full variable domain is EPEVTQTPSHQVTQMGQEVILRCVPISNHLYFYWYRQILGQKVEFLVSFYNNEISEKSEIFDDQFSVERPDGSNFTLKIRSTKLEDSAMYFCASRWQGNTEAFFGQGTRLTVV.

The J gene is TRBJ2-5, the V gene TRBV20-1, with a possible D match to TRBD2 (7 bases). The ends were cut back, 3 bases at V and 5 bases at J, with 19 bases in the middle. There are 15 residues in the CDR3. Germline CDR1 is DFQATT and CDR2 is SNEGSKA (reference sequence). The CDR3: CSASPRGGAAETQYF. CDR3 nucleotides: TGCAGTGCTAGTCCGAGGGGGGGAGCGGCGGAGACCCAGTACTTC.

Here the CDR3 DNA reads TGTGCCAGTAGTATAGATCGGACCCGAAGGGGGGGGGACAATCAGCCCCAGCATTTT. Amino acid sequence: CASSIDRTRRGGDNQPQHF. The V gene is TRBV19, the J gene TRBJ1-5, with D possibly matching TRBD1 (6 bases). V was shortened by 0 bases and J by 3 bases, with 21 bases between the two germline ends. Germline V gives CDR1 LNHDA, CDR2 SQIVND (reference sequence). The CDR3 has 19 amino acids.

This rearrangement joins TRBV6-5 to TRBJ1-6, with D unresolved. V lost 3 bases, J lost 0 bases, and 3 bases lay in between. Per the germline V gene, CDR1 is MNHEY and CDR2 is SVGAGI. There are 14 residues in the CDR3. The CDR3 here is CASSYSSYNSPLHF. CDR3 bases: TGTGCCAGCAGTTATAGCTCCTATAATTCACCCCTCCACTTT.

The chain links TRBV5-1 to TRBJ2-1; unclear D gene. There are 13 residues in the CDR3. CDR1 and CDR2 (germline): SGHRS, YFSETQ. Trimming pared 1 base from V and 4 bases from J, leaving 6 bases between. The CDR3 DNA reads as TGCGCCAGCAGCTTGACTACTTACAATGAGCAGTTCTTC. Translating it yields CASSLTTYNEQFF.

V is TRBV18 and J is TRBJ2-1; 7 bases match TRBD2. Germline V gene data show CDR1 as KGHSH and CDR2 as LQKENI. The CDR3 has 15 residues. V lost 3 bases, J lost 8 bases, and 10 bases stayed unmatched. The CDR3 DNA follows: TGTGCCAGCTCACCGTTTCGGGGGGAACAGGATGAGCAGTTCTTC. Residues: CASSPFRGEQDEQFF.

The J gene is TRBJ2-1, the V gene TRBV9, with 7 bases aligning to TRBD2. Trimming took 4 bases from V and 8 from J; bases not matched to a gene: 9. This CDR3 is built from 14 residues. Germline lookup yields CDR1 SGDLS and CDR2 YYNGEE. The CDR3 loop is CASSPRLAGDEQFF. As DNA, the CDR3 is TGTGCCAGCAGCCCACGACTAGCAGGAGATGAGCAGTTCTTC.

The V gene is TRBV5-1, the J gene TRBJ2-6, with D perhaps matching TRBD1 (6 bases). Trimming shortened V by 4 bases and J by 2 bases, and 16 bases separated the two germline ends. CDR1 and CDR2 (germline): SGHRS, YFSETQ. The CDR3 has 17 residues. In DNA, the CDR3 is TGCGCCAGCAGCCATTCCCCCCGACAGGCTGGGGCCAACGTCCTGACTTTC. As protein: CASSHSPRQAGANVLTF.

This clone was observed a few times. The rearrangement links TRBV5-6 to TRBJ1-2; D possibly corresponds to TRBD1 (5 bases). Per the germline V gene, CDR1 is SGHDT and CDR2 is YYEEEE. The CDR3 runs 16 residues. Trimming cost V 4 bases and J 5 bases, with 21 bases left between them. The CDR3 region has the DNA TGTGCCAGCAGCCCAGGACAAAGAAAGGCGGAATATGGCTACACCTTC. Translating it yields CASSPGQRKAEYGYTF.

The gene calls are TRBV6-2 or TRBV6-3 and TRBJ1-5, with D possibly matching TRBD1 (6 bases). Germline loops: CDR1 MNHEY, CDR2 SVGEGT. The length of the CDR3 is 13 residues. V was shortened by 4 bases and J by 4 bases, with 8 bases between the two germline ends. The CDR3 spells CASSLGQNQPQHF. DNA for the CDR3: TGTGCCAGCAGTTTAGGACAGAATCAGCCCCAGCATTTT.

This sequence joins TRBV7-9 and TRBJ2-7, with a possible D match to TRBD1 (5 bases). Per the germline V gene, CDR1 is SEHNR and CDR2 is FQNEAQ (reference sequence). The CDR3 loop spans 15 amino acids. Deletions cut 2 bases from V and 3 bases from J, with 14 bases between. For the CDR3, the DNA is TGTGCCAGCAGCTTATATCAGGGTGTCGGCTACGAGCAGTACTTC. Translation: CASSLYQGVGYEQYF.

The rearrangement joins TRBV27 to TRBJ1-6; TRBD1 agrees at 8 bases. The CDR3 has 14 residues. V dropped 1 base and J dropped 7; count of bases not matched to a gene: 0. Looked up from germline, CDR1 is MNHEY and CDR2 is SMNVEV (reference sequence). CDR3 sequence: CASSLYRGNSPLHF. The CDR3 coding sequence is TGTGCCAGCAGTTTATACAGGGGGAATTCACCCCTCCACTTT.

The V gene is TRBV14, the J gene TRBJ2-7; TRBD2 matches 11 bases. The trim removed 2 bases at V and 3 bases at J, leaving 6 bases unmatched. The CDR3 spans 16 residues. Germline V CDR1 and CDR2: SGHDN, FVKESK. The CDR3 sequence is CASSQNSGRAGYEQYF. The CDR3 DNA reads TGTGCCAGCAGCCAAAATAGCGGGAGGGCCGGCTACGAGCAGTACTTC. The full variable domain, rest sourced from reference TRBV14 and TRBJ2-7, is EAGVTQFPSHSVIEKGQTVTLRCDPISGHDNLYWYRRVMGKEIKFLLHFVKESKQDESGMPNNRFLAERTGGTYSTLKVQPAELEDSGVYFCASSQNSGRAGYEQYFGPGTRLTVT.

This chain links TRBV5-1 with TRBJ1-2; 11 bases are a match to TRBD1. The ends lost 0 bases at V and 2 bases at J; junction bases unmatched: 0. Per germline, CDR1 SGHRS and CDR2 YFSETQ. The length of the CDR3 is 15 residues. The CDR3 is CASSLGTGGNYGYTF. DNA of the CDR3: TGCGCCAGCAGCTTGGGGACAGGGGGCAACTATGGCTACACCTTC.

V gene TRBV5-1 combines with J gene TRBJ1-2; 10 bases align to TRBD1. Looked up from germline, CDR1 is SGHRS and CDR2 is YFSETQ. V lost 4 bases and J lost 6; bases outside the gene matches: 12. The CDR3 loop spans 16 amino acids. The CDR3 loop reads CASSGGTGASDDGYTF. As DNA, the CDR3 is TGCGCCAGCAGCGGGGGGACAGGGGCGTCCGATGATGGCTACACCTTC.

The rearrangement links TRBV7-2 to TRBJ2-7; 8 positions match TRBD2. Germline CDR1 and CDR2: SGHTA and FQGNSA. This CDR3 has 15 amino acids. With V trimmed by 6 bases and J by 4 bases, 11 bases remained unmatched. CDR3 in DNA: TGTGCCAGCAGGGCCGGGGGGGGAGGTGTTTACGAGCAGTACTTC. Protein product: CASRAGGGGVYEQYF.

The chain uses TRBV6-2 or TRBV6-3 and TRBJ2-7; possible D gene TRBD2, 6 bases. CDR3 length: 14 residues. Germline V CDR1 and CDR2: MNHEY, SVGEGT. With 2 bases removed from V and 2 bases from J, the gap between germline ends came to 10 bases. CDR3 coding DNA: TGTGCCAGCAGTTACATGGGAGGTACCTACGAGCAGTACTTC. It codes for CASSYMGGTYEQYF.

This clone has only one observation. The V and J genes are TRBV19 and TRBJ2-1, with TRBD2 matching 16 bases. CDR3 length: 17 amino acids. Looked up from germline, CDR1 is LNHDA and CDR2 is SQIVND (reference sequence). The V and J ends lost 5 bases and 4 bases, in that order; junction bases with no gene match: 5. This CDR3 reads CASSAPGLAGGYNEQFF. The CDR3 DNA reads TGTGCCAGTAGTGCACCGGGACTAGCGGGGGGGTACAATGAGCAGTTCTTC.

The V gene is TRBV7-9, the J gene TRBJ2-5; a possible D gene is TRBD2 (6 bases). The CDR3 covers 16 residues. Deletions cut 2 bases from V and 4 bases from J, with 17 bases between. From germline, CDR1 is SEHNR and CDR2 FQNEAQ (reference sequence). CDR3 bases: TGTGCCAGCAGCTTATTTGGGGGGACTCTTACAGAGACCCAGTACTTC. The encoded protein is CASSLFGGTLTETQYF. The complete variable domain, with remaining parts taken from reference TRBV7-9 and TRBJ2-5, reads DTGVSQNPRHKITKRGQNVTFRCDPISEHNRLYWYRQTLGQGPEFLTYFQNEAQLEKSRLLSDRFSAERPKGSFSTLEIQRTEQGDSAMYLCASSLFGGTLTETQYFGPGTRLLVL.

In DNA, the CDR3 is TGTGCCAGCAGGAGCTCTGGAAACACCATATATTTT. Its protein is CASRSSGNTIYF. The V call is TRBV6-5, the J call TRBJ1-3; D is undetermined. Per germline, CDR1 MNHEY and CDR2 SVGAGI. CDR3 length: 12 amino acids. V lost 6 bases and J lost 0, with 3 bases in between.

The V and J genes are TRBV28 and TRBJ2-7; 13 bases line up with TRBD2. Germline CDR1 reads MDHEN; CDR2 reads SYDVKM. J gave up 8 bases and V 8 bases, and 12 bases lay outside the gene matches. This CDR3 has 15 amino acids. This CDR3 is CASGTSGTPQLKQYF. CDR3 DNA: TGTGCCAGCGGGACTAGCGGGACCCCCCAGTTGAAGCAGTACTTC.

The CDR3 reads CASREEVNTEAFF. In nucleotides, the CDR3 is TGTGCCAGCAGAGAGGAGGTGAACACTGAAGCTTTCTTT. This chain connects TRBV2 to TRBJ1-1; unclear D gene. This CDR3 comprises 13 residues. V lost 6 bases, J lost 0 bases, and 8 bases lay in between. Germline V gene data show CDR1 as SNHLY and CDR2 as FYNNEI.

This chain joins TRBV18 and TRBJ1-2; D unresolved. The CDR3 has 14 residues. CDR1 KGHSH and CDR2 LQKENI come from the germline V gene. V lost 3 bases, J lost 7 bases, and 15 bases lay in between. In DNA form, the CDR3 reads TGTGCCAGCTCACCCTACCTGGAGGAACGTGGCTACACCTTC. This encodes CASSPYLEERGYTF.

In nucleotides, the CDR3 is TGTGCCAGCAGTTTCCTTCAGTTTGGTCAGCCCCAGCATTTT. Its translation: CASSFLQFGQPQHF. This chain links TRBV6-2 or TRBV6-3 with TRBJ1-5; D is unclear. The V gene lost 4 bases and the J gene lost 6 bases, with 13 bases spanning the gap. The CDR3 is 14 amino acids. Germline V gives CDR1 MNHEY, CDR2 SVGEGT.

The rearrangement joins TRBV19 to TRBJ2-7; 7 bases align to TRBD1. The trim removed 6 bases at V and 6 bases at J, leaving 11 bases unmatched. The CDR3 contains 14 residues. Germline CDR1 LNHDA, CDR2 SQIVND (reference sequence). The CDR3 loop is CASSRRQGNVEQYF. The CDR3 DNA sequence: TGTGCCAGTAGCCGTCGACAGGGTAATGTCGAGCAGTACTTC.